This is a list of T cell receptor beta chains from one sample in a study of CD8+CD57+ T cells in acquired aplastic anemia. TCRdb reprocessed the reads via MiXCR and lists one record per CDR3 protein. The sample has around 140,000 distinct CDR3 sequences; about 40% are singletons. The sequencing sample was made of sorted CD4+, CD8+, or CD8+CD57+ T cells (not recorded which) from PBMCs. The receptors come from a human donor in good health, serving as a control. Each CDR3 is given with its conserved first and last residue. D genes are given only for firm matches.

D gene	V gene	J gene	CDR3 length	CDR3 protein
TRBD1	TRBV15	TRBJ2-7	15	CATSIPGTGANEQYF
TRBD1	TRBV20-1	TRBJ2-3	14	CSAPGTGSSDTQYF
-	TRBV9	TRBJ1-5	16	CASSVLSRGENQPQHF
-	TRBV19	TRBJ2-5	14	CASSDVGAQETQYF
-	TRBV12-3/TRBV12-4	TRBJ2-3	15	CASSFSGARTDTQYF
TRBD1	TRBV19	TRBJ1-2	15	CASSPLGQVGLGYTF
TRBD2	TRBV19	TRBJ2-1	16	CASSKLLTSGVTEQFF
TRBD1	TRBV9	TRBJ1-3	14	CASSVQGAGNTIYF
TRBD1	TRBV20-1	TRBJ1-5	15	CSASNDRGRHQPQHF
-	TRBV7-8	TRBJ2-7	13	CASSLTPAYEQYF
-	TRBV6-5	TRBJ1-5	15	CASSYRTQSNQPQHF
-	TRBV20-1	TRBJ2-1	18	CSASRSFGVDRIYNEQFF
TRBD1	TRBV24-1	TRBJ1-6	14	CATAEGAKNSPLHF
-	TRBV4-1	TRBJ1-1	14	CASSLRVGNTEAFF
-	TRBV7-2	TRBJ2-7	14	CASSLGGATYEQYF
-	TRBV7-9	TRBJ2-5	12	CASRSSEETQYF
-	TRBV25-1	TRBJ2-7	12	CASSDWDYEQYF
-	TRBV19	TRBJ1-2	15	CASSMYVTANYGYTF
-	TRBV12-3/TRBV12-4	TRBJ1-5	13	CASSLAPNQPQHF
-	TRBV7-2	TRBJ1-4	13	CASSLGWSEKLFF
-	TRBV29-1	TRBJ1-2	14	CSVVGSQSHYGYTF
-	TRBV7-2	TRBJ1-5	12	CASSLLGGPQHF
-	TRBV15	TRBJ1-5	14	CATMAQYSNQPQHF
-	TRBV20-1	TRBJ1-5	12	CSASQSPQPQHF
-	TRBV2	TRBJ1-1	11	CASLRGGEAFF
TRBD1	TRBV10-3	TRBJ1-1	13	CATRTGANTEAFF
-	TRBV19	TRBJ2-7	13	CASSIDRIGEQYF
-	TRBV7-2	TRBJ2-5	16	CASSLVAGSYLETQYF
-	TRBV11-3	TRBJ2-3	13	CASSRGPTDTQYF
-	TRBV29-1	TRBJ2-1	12	CSVLGTSNEQFF
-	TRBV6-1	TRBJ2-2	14	CASTQGLGTGELFF
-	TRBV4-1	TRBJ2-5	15	CASSQSQGLRETQYF
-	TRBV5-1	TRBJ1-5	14	CASSPSGGYQPQHF
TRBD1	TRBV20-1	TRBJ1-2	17	CSARDRLDRASNYGYTF
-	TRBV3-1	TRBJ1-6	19	CASSQKSQRRAPGSPPLHF
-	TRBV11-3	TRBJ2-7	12	CASGPTGGEQYF
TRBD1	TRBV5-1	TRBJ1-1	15	CASSWGQGRNTEAFF
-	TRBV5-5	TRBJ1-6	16	CASSLDGSSYNSPLHF
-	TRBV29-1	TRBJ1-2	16	CSVDRRHRDGGYGYTF
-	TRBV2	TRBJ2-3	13	CASSWSSTDTQYF
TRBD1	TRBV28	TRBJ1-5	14	CASSSQGARQPQHF
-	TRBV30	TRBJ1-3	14	CAWSVRASGNTIYF
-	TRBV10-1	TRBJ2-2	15	CASSDVGPFAGELFF
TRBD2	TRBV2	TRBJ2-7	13	CASRELAVYEQYF
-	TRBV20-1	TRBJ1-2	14	CSARVGLTVYGYTF
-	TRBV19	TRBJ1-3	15	CASSIVLGTGNTIYF
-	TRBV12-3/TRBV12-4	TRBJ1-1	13	CASTIKRNTEAFF
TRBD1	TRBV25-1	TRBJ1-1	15	CASSSNIGQGTEAFF
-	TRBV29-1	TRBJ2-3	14	CSVEHRVNTDTQYF
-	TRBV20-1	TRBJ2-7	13	CSAREAEPYEQYF
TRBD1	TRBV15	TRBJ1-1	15	CATSTFGQGSGEAFF
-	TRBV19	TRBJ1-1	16	CASSIDRAGMNTEAFF
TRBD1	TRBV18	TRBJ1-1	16	CASSARTGGMNTEAFF
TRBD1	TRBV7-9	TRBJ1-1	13	CASSPTGDTEAFF
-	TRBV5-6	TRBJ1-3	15	CASSFDRLGGNTIYF
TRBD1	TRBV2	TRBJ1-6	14	CASTLQGALSPLHF
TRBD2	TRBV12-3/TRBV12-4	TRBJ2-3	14	CASSYSGGVDTQYF
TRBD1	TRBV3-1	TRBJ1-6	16	CASSQPQGAGNSPLHF
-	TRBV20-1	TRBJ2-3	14	CSALGPGSTDTQYF